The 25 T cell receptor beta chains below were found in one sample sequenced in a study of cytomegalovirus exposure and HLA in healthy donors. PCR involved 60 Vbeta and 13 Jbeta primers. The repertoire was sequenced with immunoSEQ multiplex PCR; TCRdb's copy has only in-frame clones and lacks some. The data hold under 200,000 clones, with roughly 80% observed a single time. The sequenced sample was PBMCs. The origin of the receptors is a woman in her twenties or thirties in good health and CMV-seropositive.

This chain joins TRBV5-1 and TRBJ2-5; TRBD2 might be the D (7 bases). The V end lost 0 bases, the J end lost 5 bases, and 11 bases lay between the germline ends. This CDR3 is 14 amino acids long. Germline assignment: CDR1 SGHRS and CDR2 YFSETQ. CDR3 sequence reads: CASSLVAGAETQYF. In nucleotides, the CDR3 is TGCGCCAGCAGCTTGGTTGCGGGGGCGGAGACCCAGTACTTC.

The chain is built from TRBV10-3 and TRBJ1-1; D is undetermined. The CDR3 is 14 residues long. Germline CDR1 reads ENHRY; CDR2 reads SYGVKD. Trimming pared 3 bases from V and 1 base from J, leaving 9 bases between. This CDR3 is CAISEFAGNTEAFF. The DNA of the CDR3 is TGTGCCATCAGTGAATTCGCGGGGAACACTGAAGCTTTCTTT.

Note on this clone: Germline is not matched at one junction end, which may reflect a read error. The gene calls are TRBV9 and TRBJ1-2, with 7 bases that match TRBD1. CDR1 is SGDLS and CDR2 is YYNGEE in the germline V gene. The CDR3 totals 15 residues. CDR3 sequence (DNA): TGTGCCGGCAGCACGACAGGGTGGGGACACTATGGCTACACCTTC. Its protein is CAGSTTGWGHYGYTF. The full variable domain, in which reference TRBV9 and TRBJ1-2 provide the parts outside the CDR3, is DSGVTQTPKHLITATGQRVTLRCSPRSGDLSVYWYQQSLDQGLQFLIQYYNGEERAKGNILERFSAQQFPDLHSELNLSSLELGDSALYFCAGSTTGWGHYGYTFGSGTRLTVV.

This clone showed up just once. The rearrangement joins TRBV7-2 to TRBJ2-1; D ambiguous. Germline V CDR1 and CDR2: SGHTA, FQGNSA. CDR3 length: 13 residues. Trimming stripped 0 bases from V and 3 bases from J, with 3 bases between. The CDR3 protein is CASSLANYNEQFF. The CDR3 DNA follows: TGTGCCAGCAGCTTAGCCAACTACAATGAGCAGTTCTTC.

CDR3 protein: CASSQGFRGYGYTF. CDR3 coding DNA: TGCGCCAGCAGCCAAGGGTTCAGGGGCTATGGCTACACCTTC. This rearrangement joins TRBV4-1 to TRBJ1-2; possible D gene TRBD1, 6 bases. The V end lost 1 base, the J end lost 4 bases, and 10 bases lay between the germline ends. The germline CDR1 and CDR2 sequences are MGHRA and YSYEKL. The length of the CDR3 is 14 residues.

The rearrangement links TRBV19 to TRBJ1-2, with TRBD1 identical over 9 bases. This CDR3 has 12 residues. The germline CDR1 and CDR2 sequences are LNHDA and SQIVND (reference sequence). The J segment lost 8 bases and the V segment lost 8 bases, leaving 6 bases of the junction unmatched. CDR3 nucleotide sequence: TGTGCCAGTGGGGACAGGGTGAACGGCTACACCTTC. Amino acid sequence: CASGDRVNGYTF.

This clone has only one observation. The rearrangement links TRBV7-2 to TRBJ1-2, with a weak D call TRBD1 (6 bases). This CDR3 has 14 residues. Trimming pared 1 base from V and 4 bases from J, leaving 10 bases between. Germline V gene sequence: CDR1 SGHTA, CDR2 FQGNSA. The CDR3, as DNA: TGTGCCAGCAGCTTAGAGGGGACAATCTATGGCTACACCTTC. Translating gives CASSLEGTIYGYTF.

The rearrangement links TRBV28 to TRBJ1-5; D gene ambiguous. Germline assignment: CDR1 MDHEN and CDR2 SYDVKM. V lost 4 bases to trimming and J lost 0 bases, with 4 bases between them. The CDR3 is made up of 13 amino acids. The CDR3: CASSSYSNQPQHF. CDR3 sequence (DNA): TGTGCCAGCAGTTCTTATAGCAATCAGCCCCAGCATTTT.

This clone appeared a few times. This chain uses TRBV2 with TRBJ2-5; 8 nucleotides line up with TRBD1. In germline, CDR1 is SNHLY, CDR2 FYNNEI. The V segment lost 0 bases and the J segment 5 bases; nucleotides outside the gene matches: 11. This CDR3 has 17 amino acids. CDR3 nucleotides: TGTGCCAGCAGTGAAGCCCTAACCCCAGGGGGCTGGGAGACCCAGTACTTC. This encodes CASSEALTPGGWETQYF.

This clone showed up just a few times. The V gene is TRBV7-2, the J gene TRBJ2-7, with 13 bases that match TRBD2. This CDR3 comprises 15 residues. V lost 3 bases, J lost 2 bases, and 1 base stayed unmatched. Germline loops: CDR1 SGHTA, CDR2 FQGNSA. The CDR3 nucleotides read TGTGCCAGCAGCTTTACTAGCGGGGGGGCCTACGAGCAGTACTTC. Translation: CASSFTSGGAYEQYF. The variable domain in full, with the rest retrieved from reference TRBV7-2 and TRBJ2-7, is GAGVSQSPSNKVTEKGKDVELRCDPISGHTALYWYRQSLGQGLEFLIYFQGNSAPDKSGLPSDRFSAERTGGSVSTLTIQRTQQEDSAVYLCASSFTSGGAYEQYFGPGTRLTVT.

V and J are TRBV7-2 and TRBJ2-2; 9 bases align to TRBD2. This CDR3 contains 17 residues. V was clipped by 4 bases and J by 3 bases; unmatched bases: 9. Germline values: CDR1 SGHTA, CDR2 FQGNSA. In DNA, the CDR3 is TGTGCCAGCAGCTCCTTAGCGGGGGCCCGGGACACCGGGGAGCTGTTTTTT. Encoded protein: CASSSLAGARDTGELFF. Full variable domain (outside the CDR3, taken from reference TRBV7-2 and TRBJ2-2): GAGVSQSPSNKVTEKGKDVELRCDPISGHTALYWYRQSLGQGLEFLIYFQGNSAPDKSGLPSDRFSAERTGGSVSTLTIQRTQQEDSAVYLCASSSLAGARDTGELFFGEGSRLTVL.

The CDR3 sequence: CASSLSGGGGPEDYNEQFF. The CDR3 bases are TGTGCCAGCAGCTTGAGTGGAGGAGGTGGTCCCGAGGACTACAATGAGCAGTTCTTC. V gene TRBV5-6 combines with J gene TRBJ2-1; TRBD2 might be the D (5 bases). The ends were cut back, 1 base at V and 3 bases at J, with 23 bases in the middle. CDR3 length: 19 residues. Per germline, CDR1 SGHDT and CDR2 YYEEEE.

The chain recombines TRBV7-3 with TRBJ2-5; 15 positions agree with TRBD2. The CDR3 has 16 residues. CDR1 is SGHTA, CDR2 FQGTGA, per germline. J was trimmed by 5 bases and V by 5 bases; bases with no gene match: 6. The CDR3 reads CASSPGTSGGLETQYF. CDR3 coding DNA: TGTGCCAGCAGCCCGGGGACTAGCGGGGGGCTGGAGACCCAGTACTTC.

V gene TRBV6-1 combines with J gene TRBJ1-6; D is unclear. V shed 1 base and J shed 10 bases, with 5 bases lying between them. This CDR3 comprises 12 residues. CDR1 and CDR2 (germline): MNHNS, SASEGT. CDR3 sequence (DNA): TGTGCCAGCAGTGAAGAACGGTCACCCCTCCACTTT. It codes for CASSEERSPLHF.

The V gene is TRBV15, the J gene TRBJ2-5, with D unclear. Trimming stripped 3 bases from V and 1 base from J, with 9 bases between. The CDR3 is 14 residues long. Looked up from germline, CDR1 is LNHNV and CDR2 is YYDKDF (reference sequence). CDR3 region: CATSSDTAQETQYF. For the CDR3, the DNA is TGTGCCACCAGCAGTGACACCGCCCAAGAGACCCAGTACTTC.

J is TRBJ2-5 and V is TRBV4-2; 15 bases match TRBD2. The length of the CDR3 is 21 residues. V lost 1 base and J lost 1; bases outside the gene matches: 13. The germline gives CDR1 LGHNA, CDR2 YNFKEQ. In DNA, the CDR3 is TGTGCCAGCAGCCAAGGGGGCGGGACTAGCGGGGGGCAGGGCCTCCAAGAGACCCAGTACTTC. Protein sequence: CASSQGGGTSGGQGLQETQYF.

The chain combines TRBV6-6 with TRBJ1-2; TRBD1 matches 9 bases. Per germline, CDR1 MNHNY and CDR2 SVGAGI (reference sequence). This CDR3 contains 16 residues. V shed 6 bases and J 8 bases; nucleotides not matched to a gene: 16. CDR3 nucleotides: TGTGCCAGCAGCCATAGTCCCGGGACAGGGCTGGAGGGCTACACCTTC. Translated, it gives CASSHSPGTGLEGYTF.

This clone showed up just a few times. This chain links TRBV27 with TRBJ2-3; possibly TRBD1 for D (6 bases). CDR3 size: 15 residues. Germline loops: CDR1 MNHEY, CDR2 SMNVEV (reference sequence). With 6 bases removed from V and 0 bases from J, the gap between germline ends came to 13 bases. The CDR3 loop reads CASRHSTGSTDTQYF. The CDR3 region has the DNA TGTGCCAGCAGACACTCGACAGGAAGCACAGATACGCAGTATTTT.

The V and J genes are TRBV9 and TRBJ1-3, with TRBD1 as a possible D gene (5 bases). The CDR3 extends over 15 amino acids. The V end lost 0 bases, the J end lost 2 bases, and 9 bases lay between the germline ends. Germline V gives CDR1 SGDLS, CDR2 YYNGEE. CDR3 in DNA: TGTGCCAGCAGCGTAGGATCAGGGACTGGAAACACCATATATTTT. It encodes CASSVGSGTGNTIYF.

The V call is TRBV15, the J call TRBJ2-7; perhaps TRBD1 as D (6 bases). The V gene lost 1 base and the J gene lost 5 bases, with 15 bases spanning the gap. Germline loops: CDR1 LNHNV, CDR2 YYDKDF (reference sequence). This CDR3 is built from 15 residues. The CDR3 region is CATSRGGSGGDEQYF. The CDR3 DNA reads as TGTGCCACCAGCAGAGGTGGCAGTGGGGGCGACGAGCAGTACTTC. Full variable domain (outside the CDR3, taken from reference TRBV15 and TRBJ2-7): DAMVIQNPRYQVTQFGKPVTLSCSQTLNHNVMYWYQQKSSQAPKLLFHYYDKDFNNEADTPDNFQSRRPNTSFCFLDIRSPGLGDTAMYLCATSRGGSGGDEQYFGPGTRLTVT.

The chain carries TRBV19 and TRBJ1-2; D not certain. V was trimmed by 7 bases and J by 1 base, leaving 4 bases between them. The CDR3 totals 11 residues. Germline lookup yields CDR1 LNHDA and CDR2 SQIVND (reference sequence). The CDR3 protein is CASTRNYGYTF. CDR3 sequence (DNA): TGTGCCAGTACCCGTAACTATGGCTACACCTTC. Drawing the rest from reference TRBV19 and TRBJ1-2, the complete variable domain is DGGITQSPKYLFRKEGQNVTLSCEQNLNHDAMYWYRQDPGQGLRLIYYSQIVNDFQKGDIAEGYSVSREKKESFPLTVTSAQKNPTAFYLCASTRNYGYTFGSGTRLTVV.

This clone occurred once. The CDR3 nucleotides read TGTGCCAGCAGCTTAGTAATTCAGCGGGGGGGCACAGATACGCAGTATTTT. Translating it yields CASSLVIQRGGTDTQYF. The V call is TRBV7-6, the J call TRBJ2-3, with TRBD2 matching 9 bases. The V gene end was trimmed by 1 base and the J gene end by 1 base; junction bases not matched to a gene: 6. From germline, CDR1 is SGHVS and CDR2 FNYEAQ. The CDR3 consists of 17 residues.

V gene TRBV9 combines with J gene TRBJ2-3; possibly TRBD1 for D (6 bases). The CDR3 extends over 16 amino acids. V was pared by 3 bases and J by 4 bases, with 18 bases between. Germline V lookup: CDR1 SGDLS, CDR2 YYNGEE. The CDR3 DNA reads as TGTGCCAGCAGCGACTCGGATTACTCAGGGGCAGATACGCAGTATTTT. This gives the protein CASSDSDYSGADTQYF.

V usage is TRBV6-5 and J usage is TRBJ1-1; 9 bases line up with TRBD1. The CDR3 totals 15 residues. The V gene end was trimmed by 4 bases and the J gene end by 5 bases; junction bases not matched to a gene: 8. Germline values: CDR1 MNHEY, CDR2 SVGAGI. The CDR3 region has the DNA TGTGCCAGCAGTTCTTCCGGGACAGGGAAGACTGAAGCTTTCTTT. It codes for CASSSSGTGKTEAFF.

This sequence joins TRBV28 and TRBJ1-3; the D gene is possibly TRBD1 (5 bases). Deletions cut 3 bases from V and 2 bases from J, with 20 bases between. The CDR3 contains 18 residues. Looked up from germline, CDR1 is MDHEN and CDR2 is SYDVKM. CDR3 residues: CASSFVYGQGEAGNTIYF. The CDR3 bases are TGTGCCAGCAGTTTCGTCTATGGTCAGGGTGAAGCTGGAAACACCATATATTTT.